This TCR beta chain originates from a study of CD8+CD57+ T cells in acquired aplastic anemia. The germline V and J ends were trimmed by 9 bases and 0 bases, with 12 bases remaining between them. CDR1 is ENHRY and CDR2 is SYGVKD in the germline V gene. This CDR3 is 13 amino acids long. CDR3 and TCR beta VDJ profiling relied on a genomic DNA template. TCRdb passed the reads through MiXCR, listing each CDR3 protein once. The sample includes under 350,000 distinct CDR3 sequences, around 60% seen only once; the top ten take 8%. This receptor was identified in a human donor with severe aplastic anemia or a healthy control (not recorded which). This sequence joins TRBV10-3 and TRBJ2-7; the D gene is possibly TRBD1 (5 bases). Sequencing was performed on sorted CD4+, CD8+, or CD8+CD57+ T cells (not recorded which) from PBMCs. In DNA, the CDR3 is TGTGCCATGGGCAGACAGAGCTCCTACGAGCAGTACTTC. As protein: CAMGRQSSYEQYF.